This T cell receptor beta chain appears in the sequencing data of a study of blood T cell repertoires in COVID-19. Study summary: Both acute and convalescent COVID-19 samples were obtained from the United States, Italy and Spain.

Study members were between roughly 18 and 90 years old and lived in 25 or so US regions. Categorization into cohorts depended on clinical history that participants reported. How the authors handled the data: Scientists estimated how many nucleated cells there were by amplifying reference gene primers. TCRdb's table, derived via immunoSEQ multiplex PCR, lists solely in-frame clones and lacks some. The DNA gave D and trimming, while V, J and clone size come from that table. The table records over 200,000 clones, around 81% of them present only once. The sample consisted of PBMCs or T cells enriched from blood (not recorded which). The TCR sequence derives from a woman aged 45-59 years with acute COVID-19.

CDR3 nucleotides: TGTGCCATCAGCCCACGGGGGACAGGGGACGTGGGCTCTGGAAACACCATATATTTT. Protein sequence: CAISPRGTGDVGSGNTIYF. The chain links TRBV10-3 to TRBJ1-3; 10 bases are shared with TRBD1. V was clipped by 6 bases and J by 0 bases; unmatched bases: 14. CDR3 length: 19 residues. Germline CDR1 is ENHRY and CDR2 is SYGVKD.